A few counts support the clone carrying this T cell receptor (beta chain). Trimming took off 3 bases at V and 7 bases at J, with 6 bases between the two ends. This CDR3 is built from 11 residues. The data were taken from a study of T-cell memory formation after mild COVID-19. MiXCR, run by TCRdb on the 5' RACE reads, gives a single entry per CDR3 protein. The repertoire holds a few hundred thousand distinct CDR3 sequences, 15% to 20% seen once, with approximately 23% in the top ten. Sequences were obtained from PBMCs or a T cell subset sorted from them (not recorded which). The chain joins TRBV12-3 or TRBV12-4 to TRBJ1-1; no reliable D call. The sequence came from a man between 18 and 29 years old who had mild COVID-19 (a few samples of this study predate the infection). Cell type and time point are not known. The CDR3 coding sequence is TGTGCCAGCAGTTTCAGTGATGAAGCTTTCTTT. Translating it yields CASSFSDEAFF.